This T cell receptor (beta chain) derives from a study of blood T cell repertoires in COVID-19. Study information: Sites in the United States, Italy and Spain provided acute and convalescent COVID-19 samples.

Per the study methods: Nucleated cell number was recorded as an estimate derived from reference gene primer amplification. Some clones are missing from TCRdb's copy, which holds only in-frame ones; the method was immunoSEQ multiplex PCR. The V and J calls and the clone size are those of that table, but D and trimming were determined from the DNA. The sample contains around 250,000 clones, over 80% of which appear only once. The germline CDR1 and CDR2 sequences are MDHEN and SYDVKM. This CDR3 region has 16 residues. Trimming took 7 bases from V and 6 from J; bases not matched to a gene: 17. Sequenced input: peripheral blood. The source is a middle-aged woman who had recovered from COVID-19. The rearrangement links TRBV28 to TRBJ1-2; 7 nucleotides line up with TRBD1. In nucleotides, the CDR3 is TGTGCCAGCACATTGCATGAACAGGGGCGGGTGAATGGCTACACCTTC. This encodes CASTLHEQGRVNGYTF.